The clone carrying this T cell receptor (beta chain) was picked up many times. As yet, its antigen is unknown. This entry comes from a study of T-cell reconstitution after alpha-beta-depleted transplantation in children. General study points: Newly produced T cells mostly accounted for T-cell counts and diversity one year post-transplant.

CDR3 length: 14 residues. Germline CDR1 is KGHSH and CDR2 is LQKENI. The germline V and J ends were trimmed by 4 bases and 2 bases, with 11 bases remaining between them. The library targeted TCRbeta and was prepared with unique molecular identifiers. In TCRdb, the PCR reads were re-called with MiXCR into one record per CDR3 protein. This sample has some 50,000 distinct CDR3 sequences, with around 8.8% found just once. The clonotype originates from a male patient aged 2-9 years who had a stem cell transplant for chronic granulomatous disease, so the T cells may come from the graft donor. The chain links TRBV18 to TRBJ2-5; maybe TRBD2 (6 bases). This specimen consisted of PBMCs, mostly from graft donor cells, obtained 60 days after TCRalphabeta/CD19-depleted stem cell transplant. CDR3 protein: CASSRGTVQETQYF. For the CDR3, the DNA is TGTGCCAGCTCACGTGGGACTGTTCAAGAGACCCAGTACTTC. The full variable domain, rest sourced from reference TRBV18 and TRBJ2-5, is NAGVMQNPRHLVRRRGQEARLRCSPMKGHSHVYWYRQLPEEGLKFMVYLQKENIIDESGMPKERFSAEFPKEGPSILRIQQVVRGDSAAYFCASSRGTVQETQYFGPGTRLLVL.